These T cell receptor beta chains were read from a single sample in a study of human T cells and chemical hapten exposure. TCRdb fed the RACE reads into MiXCR, producing one record per CDR3 protein. In the table there are 43,000 or so distinct CDR3 sequences, about 3.9% of which are singletons. Sequencing input: whole blood. The receptor set was obtained from a female donor in good health. Some clones in this sample may be carry-over from other donors' samples. The CDR3 runs from the conserved cysteine through the conserved F or W. Each record gives: J gene, D gene, clone size, V gene, CDR3 DNA, CDR3 protein. D genes are given only for firm matches. Size values are once, few and many counts, or a class for expanded clones, and some rows have none.

J gene: TRBJ1-3; D gene: -; clone size: many; V gene: TRBV10-3; CDR3 DNA: TGTGCCATCAGTGAGACGGCCAGCTCTGGAAACACCATATATTTT; CDR3 protein: CAISETASSGNTIYF
J gene: TRBJ2-6; D gene: TRBD2; clone size: many; V gene: TRBV12-3/TRBV12-4; CDR3 DNA: TGTGCCAGCAGTTTGGGAGGGACCGGGGCCAACGTCCTGACTTTC; CDR3 protein: CASSLGGTGANVLTF
J gene: TRBJ1-2; D gene: -; clone size: many; V gene: TRBV29-1; CDR3 DNA: TGCAGCGCCCTCCGACCCGATGGCTACACCTTC; CDR3 protein: CSALRPDGYTF
J gene: TRBJ1-3; D gene: -; clone size: many; V gene: TRBV4-1; CDR3 DNA: TGCGCCAGCAGCCTATTACACGATACCTCTGGAAACACCATATATTTT; CDR3 protein: CASSLLHDTSGNTIYF
J gene: TRBJ1-3; D gene: -; clone size: many; V gene: TRBV7-9; CDR3 DNA: TGTGCCAGCAGTTCGGGAAACACCATATATTTT; CDR3 protein: CASSSGNTIYF
J gene: TRBJ1-4; D gene: TRBD1; clone size: many; V gene: TRBV15; CDR3 DNA: TGTGCCACCAGCAGAGTGACAGGGGGCACTGAAAAACTGTTTTTT; CDR3 protein: CATSRVTGGTEKLFF
J gene: TRBJ2-5; D gene: TRBD1; clone size: few; V gene: TRBV7-9; CDR3 DNA: TGTGCCAGCAGCCATCCGGGACAGCCAGAGACCCAGTACTTC; CDR3 protein: CASSHPGQPETQYF
J gene: TRBJ1-5; D gene: -; clone size: many; V gene: TRBV5-6; CDR3 DNA: TGTGCCAGCAGCTCAGGACAGCCCAATCAGCCCCAGCATTTT; CDR3 protein: CASSSGQPNQPQHF
J gene: TRBJ1-1; D gene: -; clone size: few; V gene: TRBV5-1; CDR3 DNA: TGCGCCAGCAGTGCCGATCCGAACACTGAAGCTTTCTTT; CDR3 protein: CASSADPNTEAFF
J gene: TRBJ2-7; D gene: -; clone size: many; V gene: TRBV7-6; CDR3 DNA: TGTGCCAGCAGCTCATCAGGGGTGGGGGAGCAGTACTTC; CDR3 protein: CASSSSGVGEQYF
J gene: TRBJ1-5; D gene: TRBD1; clone size: many; V gene: TRBV7-2; CDR3 DNA: TGTGCCAGCAGCCCGGACACAGGGGGCCTCAATCAGCCCCAGCATTTT; CDR3 protein: CASSPDTGGLNQPQHF
J gene: TRBJ1-1; D gene: TRBD1; clone size: many; V gene: TRBV7-2; CDR3 DNA: TGTGCCAGCAGCTCAATTTTGACAGGCAGGGGGACTGAAGCTTTCTTT; CDR3 protein: CASSSILTGRGTEAFF
J gene: TRBJ2-7; D gene: -; clone size: many; V gene: TRBV28; CDR3 DNA: TGTGCCAGCAGACCCTGGGGAAGCTCCTACGAGCAGTACTTC; CDR3 protein: CASRPWGSSYEQYF
J gene: TRBJ1-6; D gene: -; clone size: few; V gene: TRBV5-1; CDR3 DNA: TGCGCCAGCAGCCGGGAGCGGTCCACTTCTAATTCACCCCTCAACTTT; CDR3 protein: CASSRERSTSNSPLNF
J gene: TRBJ2-7; D gene: -; clone size: many; V gene: TRBV5-1; CDR3 DNA: TGCGCCAGCAGCTCCCTACCCGGGACGGCCCTAGGCTACGAGCAGTACTTC; CDR3 protein: CASSSLPGTALGYEQYF
J gene: TRBJ1-4; D gene: -; clone size: few; V gene: TRBV18; CDR3 DNA: TGTGCCAGCTCCAAACTCCAGGGGCCACCCACAACTAATGAAAAACTGTTTTTT; CDR3 protein: CASSKLQGPPTTNEKLFF
J gene: TRBJ2-3; D gene: TRBD1; clone size: few; V gene: TRBV29-1; CDR3 DNA: TGCAGCGTGGCCGGGACAGGGGGCTCAGATACGCAGTATTTT; CDR3 protein: CSVAGTGGSDTQYF
J gene: TRBJ2-7; D gene: -; clone size: -; V gene: TRBV6-1; CDR3 DNA: TGTGCCAGCAGTGACCTAAGTGAGCAGTACTTC; CDR3 protein: CASSDLSEQYF
J gene: TRBJ1-1; D gene: -; clone size: -; V gene: TRBV9; CDR3 DNA: TGTGCCAGCAGCCCACGGGGACGAGGGGCGGACACTGAAGCTTTCTTT; CDR3 protein: CASSPRGRGADTEAFF
J gene: TRBJ2-3; D gene: -; clone size: many; V gene: TRBV6-2/TRBV6-3; CDR3 DNA: TGTGCCAGCAGTTACGGGGGGGCCACAGATACGCAGTATTTT; CDR3 protein: CASSYGGATDTQYF
J gene: TRBJ2-3; D gene: -; clone size: many; V gene: TRBV2; CDR3 DNA: TGTGCCAGCACGTCTTTTAGGGGCACAGATACGCAGTATTTT; CDR3 protein: CASTSFRGTDTQYF
J gene: TRBJ1-5; D gene: -; clone size: many; V gene: TRBV11-2; CDR3 DNA: TGTGCCAGCAGCCCGGGTCCCATCGGGCAGCCCCAGCATTTT; CDR3 protein: CASSPGPIGQPQHF
J gene: TRBJ2-2; D gene: TRBD2; clone size: many; V gene: TRBV6-6; CDR3 DNA: TGTGCCAGCAGTTACTCTTCTTCGGCTAGCGGGGGGACCGGGGAGCTGTTTTTT; CDR3 protein: CASSYSSSASGGTGELFF
J gene: TRBJ2-1; D gene: -; clone size: many; V gene: TRBV28; CDR3 DNA: TGTGCCAGCACCAGCCGGGCGGACCCAGACGAGCAGTTCTTC; CDR3 protein: CASTSRADPDEQFF
J gene: TRBJ2-2; D gene: -; clone size: many; V gene: TRBV24-1; CDR3 DNA: TGTGCCACCAGTGATAACCGGTGGCAGGTACTTAACACCGGGGAGCTGTTTTTT; CDR3 protein: CATSDNRWQVLNTGELFF
J gene: TRBJ2-7; D gene: TRBD1; clone size: many; V gene: TRBV6-2/TRBV6-3; CDR3 DNA: TGTGCCAGCTCTCCTGGGACAGCAGAATACTTC; CDR3 protein: CASSPGTAEYF